Listed here are 9 T cell receptor beta chains from one sample, sequenced in a study of shared clonotypes between healthy human individuals (dated by TCRdb to 2018 to 2020). The library was produced with the immunoSEQ multiplex PCR assay. This is the immuneACCESS table as TCRdb keeps it, with only in-frame sequences that have V and J called. A part of the clones is gone; compared with another copy, unresolved V genes explain less than half, and the rest is unexplained. Within this sample are some 1,600,000 clones, with approximately 98% of them counted one time only. Jointly, the top ten make up approximately 0.44% of the sample. Sequencing was performed on naive CD4+ T cells sorted from blood. Reading the label with the study, this specimen's cell subset or site is: CD45RA+ positively selected. These receptors were obtained from a young man in good health.

The chain has TRBV7-2 and TRBJ2-7, with 11 bases identical to TRBD2. This CDR3 has 18 residues. Germline V gene sequence: CDR1 SGHTA, CDR2 FQGNSA. V lost 5 bases, J lost 0 bases, and 12 bases stayed unmatched. The CDR3 sequence: CASSNGLAGAHSSYEQYF. CDR3 DNA: TGTGCCAGCAGCAATGGACTAGCGGGTGCCCACTCCTCCTACGAGCAGTACTTC.

This clone came up once. V usage is TRBV10-3 and J usage is TRBJ1-1; 8 nucleotides align to TRBD1. J was trimmed by 4 bases and V by 7 bases; bases with no gene match: 5. Germline assignment: CDR1 ENHRY and CDR2 SYGVKD. This CDR3 is 13 amino acids long. CDR3 DNA sequence: TGTGCCATCAATCCCGGACAGGGCACTGAAGCTTTCTTT. The encoded protein is CAINPGQGTEAFF.

This chain joins TRBV6-5 and TRBJ1-5, with TRBD1 as a possible D gene (6 bases). CDR3 size: 15 residues. Trimming stripped 6 bases from V and 2 bases from J, with 14 bases between. CDR1 is MNHEY and CDR2 is SVGAGI in the germline V gene. CDR3 protein: CASRLTGNGNQPQHF. The CDR3 DNA sequence: TGTGCCAGCAGGCTTACAGGGAACGGCAATCAGCCCCAGCATTTT.

The J gene is TRBJ2-7, the V gene TRBV28, with D possibly being TRBD1 (6 bases). The CDR3 is 18 residues long. Trimming pared 4 bases from V and 2 bases from J, leaving 24 bases between. Germline V gives CDR1 MDHEN, CDR2 SYDVKM. CDR3 protein: CASSYRIHPTGFTYEQYF. CDR3 DNA: TGTGCCAGCAGTTACCGAATCCATCCGACAGGTTTTACCTACGAGCAGTACTTC. Based on the CDR3 plus reference TRBV28 and TRBJ2-7, the full variable domain is DVKVTQSSRYLVKRTGEKVFLECVQDMDHENMFWYRQDPGLGLRLIYFSYDVKMKEKGDIPEGYSVSREKKERFSLILESASTNQTSMYLCASSYRIHPTGFTYEQYFGPGTRLTVT.

The table lists this clone with a few counts. This chain connects TRBV10-1 to TRBJ2-7; D remains unclear. Trimming pared 2 bases from V and 2 bases from J, leaving 7 bases between. The CDR3 length is 13 residues. CDR1 WNHNN and CDR2 SYGVQD come from the germline V gene (reference sequence). Here the CDR3 DNA reads TGCGCCAGCAGTGAGAACCCGACCTACGAGCAGTACTTC. The encoded protein is CASSENPTYEQYF.

The chain is built from TRBV6-5 and TRBJ1-5, with TRBD1 identical over 7 bases. Germline values: CDR1 MNHEY, CDR2 SVGAGI. This CDR3 has 15 residues. V shed 5 bases and J 0 bases; nucleotides not matched to a gene: 4. Written as DNA, the CDR3 is TGTGCCAGCAGTCCCGGGACAGATAGCAATCAGCCCCAGCATTTT. Amino acids: CASSPGTDSNQPQHF.

The V and J genes are TRBV4-3 and TRBJ2-7; the match to TRBD1 covers 8 bases. This CDR3 is 15 amino acids long. V lost 0 bases and J lost 1; bases outside the gene matches: 2. Germline V gene sequence: CDR1 LGHNA, CDR2 YSLEER. CDR3 loop: CASSQEQGGSYEQYF. Here the CDR3 DNA reads TGCGCCAGCAGCCAAGAACAGGGGGGTTCCTACGAGCAGTACTTC.

About this clone itself: Within the sample, other DNA sequences also encode this same CDR3. The chain is built from TRBV18 and TRBJ2-3; tentatively, D is TRBD2 (6 bases). Trimming pared 1 base from V and 0 bases from J, leaving 8 bases between. Germline-derived CDR1 and CDR2 are KGHSH and LQKENI. CDR3 length equals 15 residues. CDR3 DNA: TGTGCCAGCTCACCACGCGGGGTTAGCACAGATACGCAGTATTTT. Its translation is CASSPRGVSTDTQYF. Full variable domain (outside the CDR3, taken from reference TRBV18 and TRBJ2-3): NAGVMQNPRHLVRRRGQEARLRCSPMKGHSHVYWYRQLPEEGLKFMVYLQKENIIDESGMPKERFSAEFPKEGPSILRIQQVVRGDSAAYFCASSPRGVSTDTQYFGPGTRLTVL.

The chain links TRBV10-3 to TRBJ1-3; D possibly corresponds to TRBD1 (5 bases). The germline V gene encodes CDR1 ENHRY and CDR2 SYGVKD. The CDR3 runs to 11 residues. Here the CDR3 DNA reads TGTGGCACCAGGGAAGGAAACACCATATATTTT. Amino acids: CGTREGNTIYF.